The next 2 T cell receptor beta chains were all read from a single sample in a study of T-cell memory formation after mild COVID-19. TCRdb re-analysed the 5' RACE reads in MiXCR, keeping a single row per CDR3 protein. The sample has around 110,000 distinct CDR3 sequences, approximately 14% seen once. The sample taken for sequencing was PBMCs or a T cell subset sorted from them (not recorded which). Every receptor here comes from a man between 18 and 29 years old who had mild COVID-19 (a few samples of this study predate the infection). Cell type and time point are not known.

The rearrangement joins TRBV7-9 to TRBJ1-4; 10 positions match TRBD1. Germline CDR1 SEHNR, CDR2 FQNEAQ (reference sequence). There are 14 residues in the CDR3. Losses at the gene ends were 3 bases for V and 7 bases for J; bases not matched to a gene: 2. CDR3 in amino acids: CASSFGTGVEKLFF. As DNA, the CDR3 is TGTGCCAGCAGCTTCGGGACAGGGGTTGAAAAACTGTTTTTT.

The chain links TRBV7-8 to TRBJ1-2; the D is unclear. The germline V and J ends were trimmed by 2 bases and 8 bases, with 18 bases remaining between them. Germline CDR1 is SGHVS and CDR2 is FQNEAQ. The CDR3 is 15 residues long. The CDR3 region is CASSLTPGGVTGYTF. The CDR3 DNA is TGTGCCAGCAGCTTAACCCCAGGTGGGGTAACAGGCTACACCTTC. Using reference TRBV7-8 and TRBJ1-2 for the parts outside the CDR3, the full variable domain is GAGVSQSPRYKVAKRGQDVALRCDPISGHVSLFWYQQALGQGPEFLTYFQNEAQLDKSGLPSDRFFAERPEGSVSTLKIQRTQQEDSAVYLCASSLTPGGVTGYTFGSGTRLTVV.